This TCR beta chain was recovered during a study of regulatory T cells in long-lasting Graves disease. Whole-study findings and limits: Favored usage of TRBV28, TRBJ1-2 and TRBJ2-5 was recorded in persistent disease.

Time point of the sample: newly diagnosed GD, antithyroid drugs for less than 3 months. The authors made the TCR library using RNA they extracted from PBMCs. HTBI primers from iRepertoire and Arm-PCR of CDR3 regions yielded the TCR beta libraries. TCRdb redid the calling of the multiplex PCR reads with MiXCR, one entry per CDR3 protein. Here the sample spans about 560,000 distinct CDR3 sequences, 15% to 20% being singletons. The CDR3 is made up of 15 amino acids. Germline V lookup: CDR1 SNHLY, CDR2 FYNNEI. V lost 0 bases and J lost 6, with 15 bases in between. This clonotype was counted many times. Its antigen is undetermined. This sample also appeared in a second study, on T cells in Graves' hyperthyroidism and ophthalmopathy.

The material was peripheral blood mononuclear cells (PBMCs), obtained at new diagnosis, from a patient treated with antithyroid drugs. The sequence was collected from a man aged 18 to 35 with Graves disease. This chain connects TRBV2 to TRBJ2-7; D is unclear. The CDR3: CASSEAGLVIGEQYF. The CDR3 nucleotides read TGTGCCAGCAGTGAAGCAGGGCTAGTGATTGGCGAGCAGTACTTC.